The 27 T cell receptor beta chains reported below all come from one sample, sequenced in a study of patients and donors after allogeneic stem cell transplantation. One entry per CDR3 protein, called by TCRdb with MiXCR from the RT-PCR reads. Altogether fewer than 500,000 distinct CDR3 sequences are present, roughly 17% being singletons, with the ten largest covering 7.2%. The sequenced sample was blood, either unsorted or a sorted T cell fraction (not recorded which). The receptors were sampled from a human donor who was either an allogeneic HSCT recipient or a stem cell or donor lymphocyte infusion donor (not recorded which). It is not recorded whose cells these are; they may come from a transplant donor.

This clonotype has a count of ten or more. The V and J genes are TRBV4-1 and TRBJ2-3; D is unresolved. This CDR3 spans 16 amino acids. CDR1 and CDR2 (germline): MGHRA, YSYEKL. The V end lost 0 bases, the J end lost 2 bases, and 12 bases lay between the germline ends. The CDR3, as DNA: TGCGCCAGCAGCCAAGATGGGCCAGCCCACACAGATACGCAGTATTTT. Amino acid sequence: CASSQDGPAHTDTQYF.

This clonotype appeared a few times. The V and J genes are TRBV20-1 and TRBJ2-1, with TRBD2 matching 13 bases. Germline V CDR1 and CDR2: DFQATT, SNEGSKA (reference sequence). The CDR3 totals 13 residues. J gave up 9 bases and V 7 bases, and 6 bases lay outside the gene matches. CDR3: CSVPGLAGSEQFF. The CDR3 DNA follows: TGCAGTGTCCCGGGACTAGCGGGGAGTGAGCAGTTCTTC.

This clonotype was picked up a small number of times. The rearrangement links TRBV11-2 to TRBJ2-3, with TRBD2 matching over 7 bases. Germline V lookup: CDR1 SGHAT, CDR2 FQNNGV. CDR3 length: 15 residues. V trimming: 5 bases; J trimming: 4 bases; junction bases outside the gene matches: 9. CDR3 sequence: CASSTVGLGADTQYF. The CDR3 coding sequence is TGTGCCAGCAGCACAGTAGGACTAGGCGCAGATACGCAGTATTTT.

This clonotype was recorded a few times. V gene TRBV5-1 combines with J gene TRBJ2-2; D unclear. V lost 2 bases to trimming and J lost 0 bases, with 8 bases between them. Germline V gives CDR1 SGHRS, CDR2 YFSETQ. This CDR3 is 15 amino acids long. CDR3 sequence reads: CASSFYRTNTGELFF. In nucleotides, the CDR3 is TGCGCCAGCAGCTTCTACAGAACGAACACCGGGGAGCTGTTTTTT.

A few counts support this clonotype. The CDR3 DNA follows: TGCGCCAGCAGGAGGGACATAGATAATTCACCCCTCCACTTT. As protein: CASRRDIDNSPLHF. This chain connects TRBV5-1 to TRBJ1-6, with D possibly being TRBD1 (6 bases). Germline V lookup: CDR1 SGHRS, CDR2 YFSETQ. The CDR3 runs to 14 residues. The V and J ends lost 5 bases and 5 bases respectively, with 11 bases between them.

The gene calls are TRBV5-1 and TRBJ1-1, with a tentative D call TRBD1 (5 bases). The CDR3 extends over 14 amino acids. V lost 4 bases to trimming and J lost 1 base, with 11 bases between them. The germline V gene has CDR1 SGHRS and CDR2 YFSETQ. The CDR3 spells CASSPGTTNTEAFF. CDR3 coding DNA: TGCGCCAGCAGCCCAGGGACGACGAACACTGAAGCTTTCTTT. Using reference TRBV5-1 and TRBJ1-1 for the parts outside the CDR3, the full variable domain is KAGVTQTPRYLIKTRGQQVTLSCSPISGHRSVSWYQQTPGQGLQFLFEYFSETQRNKGNFPGRFSGRQFSNSRSEMNVSTLELGDSALYLCASSPGTTNTEAFFGQGTRLTVV.

The J gene is TRBJ1-3, the V gene TRBV12-3 or TRBV12-4; 9 nucleotides match TRBD1. The CDR3 is 16 residues long. V shed 6 bases and J 2 bases; nucleotides not matched to a gene: 8. The CDR3, as DNA: TGTGCCAGCAGCCGCAGGACAGGGGCGACTGGAAACACCATATATTTT. Translation: CASSRRTGATGNTIYF.

This clonotype was picked up a small number of times. The V call is TRBV20-1, the J call TRBJ2-5, with TRBD2 identical over 10 bases. The length of the CDR3 is 16 residues. Trimming took 2 bases from V and 6 from J; bases not matched to a gene: 12. Germline CDR1 DFQATT, CDR2 SNEGSKA (reference sequence). CDR3 protein: CSARPARAGGIQTQYF. CDR3 in DNA: TGCAGTGCTAGACCAGCAAGAGCGGGGGGGATACAGACCCAGTACTTC.

The sample holds many counts of this clonotype. CDR3 residues: CASSYFAGKSYEQYF. The CDR3 nucleotides read TGTGCCAGCAGTTACTTTGCGGGGAAATCCTACGAGCAGTACTTC. This chain connects TRBV6-2 or TRBV6-3 to TRBJ2-7; D perhaps matches TRBD2 (6 bases). The V and J ends lost 1 base and 1 base respectively, with 11 bases between them. CDR3 length: 15 amino acids. Germline CDR1 reads MNHEY; CDR2 reads SVGEGT.

This clonotype was detected a few times. CDR3 in DNA: TGTGCCAGCAGCTTAGCGGCTAGTCCCACCGGCCGGGAGCTGTTTTTT. It is translated as CASSLAASPTGRELFF. The V call is TRBV11-3, the J call TRBJ2-2; D gene ambiguous. Trimming removed 1 base from V and 9 bases from J, with 18 bases in between. The CDR3 has 16 amino acids. Germline CDR1 is SGHNT and CDR2 is YENEEA.

This clonotype was detected a few times. J is TRBJ1-1 and V is TRBV5-1; D might be TRBD1 (6 bases). V lost 4 bases and J 1 base, leaving 11 bases between the germline ends. The germline V gene encodes CDR1 SGHRS and CDR2 YFSETQ. The CDR3 covers 14 residues. The CDR3: CASSTGQPNTEAFF. In DNA, the CDR3 is TGCGCCAGCAGCACCGGACAGCCGAACACTGAAGCTTTCTTT.

This clonotype has only a few counts. The chain combines TRBV25-1 with TRBJ1-1; D gene uncertain. CDR1 is MGHDK and CDR2 is SYGVNS in the germline V gene. The V and J ends lost 2 bases and 6 bases respectively, with 7 bases between them. The CDR3 loop spans 12 amino acids. The CDR3 DNA reads TGTGCCAGCAGTGAAGTCGGGGCTGAAGCTTTCTTT. Translated: CASSEVGAEAFF.

This clonotype was counted only a few times. V is TRBV6-1 and J is TRBJ1-2; D is possibly TRBD1 (5 bases). The CDR3 sequence is 12 residues long. The V gene's germline CDR1 is MNHNS and CDR2 SASEGT. Trimming took off 3 bases at V and 7 bases at J, with 9 bases between the two ends. The CDR3 sequence: CASSESGAGYTF. CDR3 nucleotides: TGTGCCAGCAGTGAGTCTGGGGCTGGCTACACCTTC.

This clonotype was seen a handful of times. The chain couples TRBV15 to TRBJ2-5, with TRBD1 as a possible D gene (5 bases). The CDR3 totals 14 residues. The V and J ends lost 0 bases and 3 bases respectively, with 8 bases between them. Germline lookup yields CDR1 LNHNV and CDR2 YYDKDF (reference sequence). Here the CDR3 reads CATSRDGAEETQYF. CDR3 nucleotides: TGTGCCACCAGCAGAGATGGGGCCGAAGAGACCCAGTACTTC.

The CDR3 nucleotides read TGTGCCAGTAGTCCAAACAGGGCCTACGAGCAGTACTTC. Encoded protein: CASSPNRAYEQYF. The gene calls are TRBV19 and TRBJ2-7; possible D gene TRBD1, 6 bases. There are 13 residues in the CDR3. Between the trimmed V and J ends, which lost 5 bases and 2 bases, there was a span of 10 bases. Germline V lookup: CDR1 LNHDA, CDR2 SQIVND (reference sequence).

This clonotype was picked up a small number of times. The chain joins TRBV7-9 to TRBJ2-7, with D unclear. Germline CDR1 SEHNR, CDR2 FQNEAQ (reference sequence). The CDR3 runs 14 residues. Trimming pared 5 bases from V and 0 bases from J, leaving 11 bases between. In DNA form, the CDR3 reads TGTGCCAGCAGCCCGTCTAGTGTCTCCTACGAGCAGTACTTC. It specifies CASSPSSVSYEQYF.

The chain joins TRBV25-1 to TRBJ1-2; D unclear. CDR3 length: 16 amino acids. With 2 bases removed from V and 8 bases from J, the gap between germline ends came to 21 bases. Per the germline V gene, CDR1 is MGHDK and CDR2 is SYGVNS. The CDR3 DNA is TGTGCCAGCAGTGAACAACGTGGAGGTCTTTTAGAAGGCTACACCTTC. Its protein is CASSEQRGGLLEGYTF.

The chain carries TRBV19 and TRBJ1-5; TRBD1 agrees at 7 bases. CDR3 length: 14 residues. Trimming removed 7 bases from V and 4 bases from J; junction bases left unmatched: 7. Germline-derived CDR1 and CDR2 are LNHDA and SQIVND (reference sequence). As DNA, the CDR3 is TGTGCCAGTACCGATAGGGGGCTTAATCAGCCCCAGCATTTT. Translating it yields CASTDRGLNQPQHF.

The sample holds many counts of this clonotype. V gene TRBV29-1 combines with J gene TRBJ2-3; the D call may be TRBD1 or TRBD2 (5 bases each). The CDR3 is 14 residues long. Germline V gene lookup returns CDR1 SQVTM and CDR2 ANQGSEA. Trimming took 6 bases from V and 0 from J, leaving 13 bases between them. This chain's CDR3 is CSVLRDGSTDTQYF. CDR3 in DNA: TGCAGCGTACTCCGGGACGGAAGCACAGATACGCAGTATTTT.

This clonotype came up a few times. The chain couples TRBV4-3 to TRBJ2-5; the match to TRBD1 covers 8 bases. The CDR3 extends over 16 amino acids. J gave up 5 bases and V 3 bases, and 11 bases lay outside the gene matches. Germline CDR1 is LGHNA and CDR2 is YSLEER. The CDR3 DNA reads as TGCGCCAGCAGCCATATCGGACAGGGCGGGTTTGAGACCCAGTACTTC. Protein product: CASSHIGQGGFETQYF.

This clonotype was observed many times. V usage is TRBV12-3 or TRBV12-4 and J usage is TRBJ2-2; D remains ambiguous. The CDR3 loop spans 13 amino acids. V lost 2 bases to trimming and J lost 5 bases, with 6 bases between them. CDR3 in amino acids: CASSLQSTGELFF. The CDR3 DNA sequence: TGTGCCAGCAGTTTACAATCTACCGGGGAGCTGTTTTTT.

A word on this clonotype: One end of the junction varies from germline; a read error may be responsible. V gene TRBV6-5 combines with J gene TRBJ2-7, with D perhaps TRBD1 (5 bases). Per the germline V gene, CDR1 is MNHEY and CDR2 is SVGAGI. CDR3 length: 15 residues. The CDR3 bases are TGTGCCAGCAGCTACTACAGGTCTGTCTCCTACGAGCAGTACTTC. Translated: CASSYYRSVSYEQYF.

There are a few counts of this clonotype. The J gene is TRBJ2-4, the V gene TRBV5-6; D remains unclear. The length of the CDR3 is 17 residues. The germline CDR1 and CDR2 sequences are SGHDT and YYEEEE. V was clipped by 4 bases and J by 0 bases, with 17 bases between them. CDR3 sequence (DNA): TGTGCCAGCAGCCGTAACCTTCTCGCCCTAGCCAAAAACATTCAGTACTTC. It is translated as CASSRNLLALAKNIQYF.

The rearrangement links TRBV2 to TRBJ2-7; D gene ambiguous. The V end lost 7 bases, the J end lost 4 bases, and 8 bases lay between the germline ends. Germline V gene lookup returns CDR1 SNHLY and CDR2 FYNNEI. The CDR3 extends over 11 amino acids. The CDR3: CASNLLYEQYF. The CDR3 DNA follows: TGTGCCAGCAATCTGTTATACGAGCAGTACTTC.

Comments on this clonotype: This may come from a read error, since a much larger clone is one base off. CDR3 coding DNA: TGTGCCAGCAGCCGCTCTGGCTACACCTTC. It codes for CASSRSGYTF. The chain has TRBV7-9 and TRBJ1-2; no clear D gene. V lost 5 bases and J 7 bases, leaving 5 bases between the germline ends. Germline V gives CDR1 SEHNR, CDR2 FQNEAQ (reference sequence). The CDR3 runs 10 residues.

This clonotype was detected a few times. The rearrangement joins TRBV10-3 to TRBJ2-2; D unresolved. CDR1 ENHRY and CDR2 SYGVKD come from the germline V gene. V lost 0 bases, J lost 3 bases, and 11 bases lay in between. CDR3 size: 16 residues. CDR3 DNA: TGTGCCATCAGTGAGTCGAGCAGAACCTACACCGGGGAGCTGTTTTTT. Residues: CAISESSRTYTGELFF.

The chain couples TRBV21-1 to TRBJ2-7; TRBD1, the D gene given by the table, was not confirmed from the DNA. TRBV21-1 has pseudogene status. The CDR3 extends over 14 amino acids. The DNA for the CDR3 is TGTGCCAGCAGCAGACCCCGGACAAGTGACGAGCAGTACTTC. As protein: CASSRPRTSDEQYF.